The rows below give T cell receptor beta chains drawn from one sample of a study of blood T cell repertoires in COVID-19. Sequenced by immunoSEQ multiplex PCR; TCRdb stores in-frame clones only, minus some. The table lists about 100,000 clones, roughly nine tenths of them singletons. Sequences were obtained from peripheral blood. These receptors all come from a woman over 75 with acute or convalescent COVID-19. The CDR3 runs from the conserved cysteine through the conserved F or W. A D gene is named only where the DNA matches it firmly. Size is omitted from some rows. Given values are once, few, many or a class for expanded clones.

TRBJ1-5	TRBV19	-	TRBD1	TGTGCCAGTGACCGACAGGGCTCCCCCGGTCAGCCCCAGCATTTT	CASDRQGSPGQPQHF
TRBJ1-5	TRBV7-8	-	-	TGTGCCAGCAGCTTAGCGACGGGAGTAGGGCGGCAGCCCCAGCATTTT	CASSLATGVGRQPQHF
TRBJ2-2	TRBV6-5	-	-	TGTGCCGGCAGGGGGAGGGTCACCGGGGAGCTGTTTTTT	CAGRGRVTGELFF
TRBJ2-3	TRBV12-3/TRBV12-4	-	-	TGTGCCAGCAGTTCCACTACAGATACGCAGTATTTT	CASSSTTDTQYF
TRBJ2-7	TRBV15	-	TRBD1	TGTGCCACCAGCATTCACGGGACAGTATTGGCCTACGAGCAGTACTTC	CATSIHGTVLAYEQYF
TRBJ2-6	TRBV15	few	-	TGTGCCACCAGCTCTTCAGGGATGACCTCTGGGGCCAACGTCCTGACTTTC	CATSSSGMTSGANVLTF
TRBJ2-5	TRBV7-6	-	TRBD2	TGTGCCAGCAGCTTAGCTCTGCGGGGGGCATTGCAGACCCAGTACTTC	CASSLALRGALQTQYF
TRBJ1-1	TRBV12-5	-	-	TGTGCTAGTGGGCCAGCGGTGGGTACTGAAGCTTTCTTT	CASGPAVGTEAFF
TRBJ2-7	TRBV5-4	-	TRBD2	TGTGCCAGCAGCGAGCTAGCGGGGGGCTACTCCTCCTACGAGCAGTACTTC	CASSELAGGYSSYEQYF
TRBJ2-5	TRBV9	-	TRBD2	TGTGCCAGCAGCGCTGGACTAGCTCAAGAGACCCAGTACTTC	CASSAGLAQETQYF
TRBJ2-5	TRBV27	-	-	TGTGCCAGCAGTTTAACCTATGGTGGGACCCAGTACTTC	CASSLTYGGTQYF
TRBJ1-4	TRBV9	-	-	TGTGCCAGCAGCGCCAACCTCAGGGAAAAACTGTTTTTT	CASSANLREKLFF
TRBJ1-6	TRBV5-6	-	TRBD1	TGTGCCAGCAGCTGGGGACAGGTGATTTCACCCCTCCACTTT	CASSWGQVISPLHF
TRBJ2-5	TRBV6-2/TRBV6-3	-	TRBD1	TGTGCCAGCAGTTATAGGGGGACAGGGGGTCGGCAAGAGACCCAGTACTTC	CASSYRGTGGRQETQYF
TRBJ2-1	TRBV6-6	-	-	TGTGCCAGCAGTTACGCCCCGGACTTCTCCTACAATGAGCAGTTCTTC	CASSYAPDFSYNEQFF
TRBJ1-4	TRBV24-1	once	TRBD1	TGTGCCACCAGTGACCCCTCTCAGGGGGGAAATGAAAAACTGTTTTTT	CATSDPSQGGNEKLFF
TRBJ2-3	TRBV19	-	-	TGTGCCAGTAGTACGAGGACAACAGATACGCAGTATTTT	CASSTRTTDTQYF
TRBJ2-3	TRBV24-1	-	TRBD1	TGTGCCACCAGTGATCTCCGGGACAGGGGTCGCCCTATCACAGATACGCAGTATTTT	CATSDLRDRGRPITDTQYF
TRBJ2-7	TRBV20-1	-	-	TGCAGTGCTCAAGGGGGCTACGAGCAGTACTTC	CSAQGGYEQYF
TRBJ2-5	TRBV29-1	-	-	TGCAGCGTTGATATTTGGGGGCAGCAAGAGACCCAGTACTTC	CSVDIWGQQETQYF
TRBJ1-1	TRBV5-1	-	TRBD1	TGCGCCAGCAGCCTCGGACAGGCGGCCACTGAAGCTTTCTTT	CASSLGQAATEAFF
TRBJ1-2	TRBV6-5	-	TRBD1	TGTGCCAGCAGGGCCCAGGGGGTCGGTGGCTACACCTTC	CASRAQGVGGYTF
TRBJ1-1	TRBV6-5	-	-	TGTGCCAGCAGTTCCCTGGGGACAATCCCCGGTGAAGCTTTCTTT	CASSSLGTIPGEAFF
TRBJ2-7	TRBV18	-	-	TGTGCCAGCTCACCACCGGGGCAGCTCTACGAGCAGTACTTC	CASSPPGQLYEQYF
TRBJ2-5	TRBV7-9	-	-	TGTGCCAGCAGCCCCGACTGGGACCAAGAGACCCAGTACTTC	CASSPDWDQETQYF
TRBJ2-2	TRBV10-3	-	-	TGTGCCATCATTGCAGATAACACCGGGGAGCTGTTTTTT	CAIIADNTGELFF
TRBJ1-1	TRBV5-1	few	-	TGCGCCAGCAGCTGGGGCGGGGGAGACACTGAAGCTTTCTTT	CASSWGGGDTEAFF
TRBJ2-7	TRBV2	-	TRBD2	TGTGCCAGCTCCCCCTTGGAGCGGGACTTCAGCTCCTACGAGCAGTACTTC	CASSPLERDFSSYEQYF
TRBJ1-2	TRBV11-2	-	TRBD1	TGTGCCAGCAGTCACAGGGGTGGGGTCGGTGGCTACACCTTC	CASSHRGGVGGYTF
TRBJ2-5	TRBV4-3	-	TRBD2	TGCGCCAGCAGCCAAGACGTGACTAGCGGGGAGACCCAGTACTTC	CASSQDVTSGETQYF
TRBJ1-4	TRBV13	-	-	TGTGCCAGCAGCTTAGGTGGGACACCGGCTGCAACTAATGAAAAACTGTTTTTT	CASSLGGTPAATNEKLFF
TRBJ1-4	TRBV3-1/TRBV3-2	-	TRBD1	TGTGCCAGCAGCCAAGACATGACAGGGCAAGGTGAAAAACTGTTTTTT	CASSQDMTGQGEKLFF
TRBJ2-2	TRBV13	-	TRBD1	TGTGCCAGCAGCTTAGGGGACAGGGACCTAACCGGGGAGCTGTTTTTT	CASSLGDRDLTGELFF
TRBJ1-5	TRBV5-1	once	-	TGCGCCAGCAGCTTGTCCGGGGATAGCAATCAGCCCCAGCATTTT	CASSLSGDSNQPQHF
TRBJ2-7	TRBV10-2	-	-	TGCGCCAGCAGTGAAGGAGGGTTCGGCGAGCAGTACTTC	CASSEGGFGEQYF
TRBJ1-2	TRBV28	-	TRBD1	TGTGCCAGCAGTTCGACAGGGCGTTACTATGGCTACACCTTC	CASSSTGRYYGYTF
TRBJ1-1	TRBV6-5	-	TRBD1	TGTGCCAGCAGTTACGGAGGGGGCAGGGAAGCTTTCTTT	CASSYGGGREAFF
TRBJ2-1	TRBV4-3	-	TRBD1	TGCGCCAGCAGCCGCAGACCGACAGGGAATTCCTACAATGAGCAGTTCTTC	CASSRRPTGNSYNEQFF
TRBJ1-4	TRBV5-1	-	-	TGCGCCAGCAGCCTATCCACCACAACTAATGAAAAACTGTTTTTT	CASSLSTTTNEKLFF
TRBJ2-5	TRBV27	-	TRBD1	TGTGCCAGCAGGGGACCTGGACAGGGACAGACCCAGTACTTC	CASRGPGQGQTQYF
TRBJ2-7	TRBV7-2	-	-	TGTGCCAGCAGCTTAGCTGGTACTGGCTCCTACGAGCAGTACTTC	CASSLAGTGSYEQYF
TRBJ2-2	TRBV5-5	-	-	TGTGCCAGCAGCCCGAACAGGGTGTCTAACACCGGGGAGCTGTTTTTT	CASSPNRVSNTGELFF
TRBJ2-3	TRBV19	-	-	TGTGCCAGTAGTATAGACACCCGGGGGAAAGATACGCAGTATTTT	CASSIDTRGKDTQYF
TRBJ2-7	TRBV5-1	-	-	TGCGCCAGCAGCTTTGGGGTGGGGGGCTACGAGCAGTACTTC	CASSFGVGGYEQYF
TRBJ1-5	TRBV27	-	TRBD1	TGTGCCAGCAGTTTATCGGGTTCGGACAGGGGTTGGAGCAATCAGCCCCAGCATTTT	CASSLSGSDRGWSNQPQHF
TRBJ1-1	TRBV2	-	-	TGTGCCAGCAGCGGGGTAAACACTGAAGCTTTCTTT	CASSGVNTEAFF
TRBJ2-7	TRBV7-9	-	TRBD1	TGTGCCAGCAGCCCCGCGGACAGGTCCTACGAGCAGTACTTC	CASSPADRSYEQYF
TRBJ2-5	TRBV5-1	-	TRBD1	TGCGCCAGCAGCTTGATCGGGACAGACCAAGAGACCCAGTACTTC	CASSLIGTDQETQYF
TRBJ1-2	TRBV28	-	-	TGTGCCAGCAGTTCTAACAGGGCCCCCGACTATGGCTACACCTTC	CASSSNRAPDYGYTF
TRBJ2-7	TRBV7-2	-	TRBD2	TGTGCCAGCAGCTATAGCGGGGGGGCAGGAGAGCAGTACTTC	CASSYSGGAGEQYF
TRBJ1-1	TRBV3-1/TRBV3-2	-	-	TGTGCCAGCAGCCCGACAACCTACACTGAAGCTTTCTTT	CASSPTTYTEAFF
TRBJ2-3	TRBV5-1	-	-	TGCGCCAGCAAGACTACGGCAGGCGCAGATACGCAGTATTTT	CASKTTAGADTQYF
TRBJ1-2	TRBV5-6	-	-	TGTGCCAGCAGCCCCCCCCAGGTTCGGGGAAAGGGCTACACCTTC	CASSPPQVRGKGYTF
TRBJ2-7	TRBV6-5	-	-	TGTGCCAGCAGTTACGCCACAGGGTCGGCCTACGAGCAGTACTTC	CASSYATGSAYEQYF
TRBJ2-5	TRBV3-1/TRBV3-2	-	-	TGTGCCAGCAGCCAACCGGCGGAAGAGACCCAGTACTTC	CASSQPAEETQYF
TRBJ2-2	TRBV14	-	TRBD1	TGTGCCAGCAGCCGGGACAGGGGTTACACCGGGGAGCTGTTTTTT	CASSRDRGYTGELFF
TRBJ2-5	TRBV5-6	-	TRBD2	TGTGCCAGCATCCTGGGGATAGCGGGCTTCCAAGAGACCCAGTACTTC	CASILGIAGFQETQYF
TRBJ1-1	TRBV7-6	-	TRBD1	TGTGCCAGCAGTACGGGACAGGAGAACACTGAAGCTTTCTTT	CASSTGQENTEAFF
TRBJ1-5	TRBV19	-	TRBD1	TGTGCCAGTATCCCGACAGGGGGTAGCAATCAGCCCCAGCATTTT	CASIPTGGSNQPQHF
TRBJ1-2	TRBV5-6	-	TRBD1	TGTGCCAGCAGCTTGGGACAGGGCAACTATGGCTACACCTTC	CASSLGQGNYGYTF